This T cell receptor (beta chain) emerged from a study of identical twins. This clonotype was detected ten times or more. The antigen is undetermined. MiXCR was run by TCRdb on the 5' RACE reads, yielding one entry per CDR3 protein. This table holds roughly 230,000 distinct CDR3 sequences, around 8.3% found once. Study-wide findings and caveats: Low generation-probability sequences were in excess among twin-shared out-of-frame alpha sequences.

The CDR3 spans 14 residues. Trimming took off 4 bases at V and 3 bases at J, with 13 bases between the two ends. Germline CDR1 reads SEHNR; CDR2 reads FQNEAQ (reference sequence). This sample was shared with a second study, whose subject was yellow fever vaccine responses in identical twins. That investigation notes: Twins reportedly mounted vaccine T cell responses that seemed partly convergent, partly personalized.

The V call is TRBV7-9, the J call TRBJ2-7; a possible D gene is TRBD1 (6 bases). The origin of this receptor is a young woman in good health. The material sequenced was CD8+ T cells sorted from blood. CDR3 nucleotides: TGTGCCAGCAGCTCATGGGACAAGGACTACGAGCAGTACTTC. It translates to CASSSWDKDYEQYF.